This entry features one T cell receptor beta chain sequence. Antigen unknown. The CDR3 runs 13 residues. The V segment lost 4 bases and the J segment 8 bases; nucleotides outside the gene matches: 5. Germline V lookup: CDR1 SGHRS, CDR2 YFSETQ. These data originate in a study of shared clonotypes between healthy human individuals. On the study more broadly: The people who gave samples were a couple of women and a few men aged 18 to 49.

Per the original data handling: Because ImmunoSEQ provided only junction sequences with no quality scores, the filtering differed. Generated by immunoSEQ multiplex PCR, the TCRdb table keeps only in-frame clones and is missing some. The V and J calls and clone size come from that table; D and trimming were worked out from the DNA. The sample consists of roughly 1 million clones, approximately 70% of them appearing once. Study-wide findings and caveats: A handful of donors shared roughly 5% of their naive CD4 clonotypes. Clonotypes shared by all four sorted-subset donors had higher generation probabilities than non-shared clonotypes.

This clonotype originated in a man aged 18 to 30 in good health. Specimen: memory CD4+ T cells sorted from blood. Subset described: CD45RA-negative fraction. The chain is built from TRBV5-1 and TRBJ2-1, with TRBD1 matching 8 bases. The CDR3 loop is CASSPGQGHEQFF. The CDR3 DNA follows: TGCGCCAGCAGCCCAGGACAGGGCCATGAGCAGTTCTTC.